A single sample is the source of the 8 T cell receptor beta chains below, sequenced in a study of cytomegalovirus exposure and HLA in healthy donors. PCR employed 60 Vbeta and 13 Jbeta primers. Profiled with immunoSEQ multiplex PCR; TCRdb holds only in-frame clones, not every one. The profile shows 100,000 or so clones, under 85% of them singletons. The material sequenced was PBMCs. These receptors originate from a man between 25 and 39 years old in good health and CMV-seronegative.

CDR3 amino acids: CSVEEAGYEQYF. The CDR3 nucleotides are TGCAGCGTTGAAGAGGCGGGATACGAGCAGTACTTC. J is TRBJ2-7 and V is TRBV29-1, with a weak D call TRBD2 (6 bases). The V end was cut by 0 bases, the J end by 4 bases, with 7 bases between. This CDR3 region has 12 residues. CDR1 is SQVTM and CDR2 is ANQGSEA in the germline V gene.

V is TRBV7-3 and J is TRBJ2-5, with TRBD1 matching 10 bases. V trimming: 2 bases; J trimming: 7 bases; junction bases outside the gene matches: 10. This CDR3 region has 16 residues. Germline V gene data show CDR1 as SGHTA and CDR2 as FQGTGA. The CDR3 coding sequence is TGTGCCAGCAGCTTAGGGGACAGGGGACGCGGGGTGACCCAGTACTTC. It specifies CASSLGDRGRGVTQYF.

CDR3 loop: CASSLEGPGQGDTGELFF. The CDR3 DNA sequence: TGTGCCAGCAGCTTAGAAGGCCCGGGACAGGGGGACACCGGGGAGCTGTTTTTT. The chain couples TRBV11-3 to TRBJ2-2; TRBD1 matches 11 bases. The CDR3 is 18 residues long. The V gene's germline CDR1 is SGHNT and CDR2 YENEEA. The ends lost 0 bases at V and 3 bases at J; junction bases unmatched: 6.

V usage is TRBV4-1 and J usage is TRBJ1-3; TRBD1 aligns across 9 bases. Germline CDR1 reads MGHRA; CDR2 reads YSYEKL. The V and J ends lost 1 base and 0 bases, in that order; junction bases with no gene match: 13. CDR3 length: 20 amino acids. Here the CDR3 reads CASSQVPGQGVTRSGNTIYF. The CDR3 DNA reads as TGCGCCAGCAGCCAAGTCCCGGGACAGGGAGTCACTCGCTCTGGAAACACCATATATTTT.

The sample holds one count of this clone. The genes are TRBV4-1 and TRBJ2-5; 9 nucleotides agree with TRBD2. Per germline, CDR1 MGHRA and CDR2 YSYEKL. The CDR3 contains 15 residues. J was trimmed by 2 bases and V by 8 bases; bases with no gene match: 9. This chain's CDR3 is CASSATSGSQETQYF. In DNA, the CDR3 is TGCGCCAGCTCCGCGACTAGCGGATCTCAAGAGACCCAGTACTTC.

This clone turned up a few times. The rearrangement joins TRBV25-1 to TRBJ1-5; 10 bases line up with TRBD1. V lost 6 bases and J lost 9; bases outside the gene matches: 8. Germline V gives CDR1 MGHDK, CDR2 SYGVNS. The CDR3 is 14 amino acids. The CDR3 DNA follows: TGTGCCAGCAGGGCCGGGACAGGGGACCTGCCCCAGCATTTT. This encodes CASRAGTGDLPQHF. Combining the CDR3 with reference TRBV25-1 and TRBJ1-5 gives the whole variable domain EADIYQTPRYLVIGTGKKITLECSQTMGHDKMYWYQQDPGMELHLIHYSYGVNSTEKGDLSSESTVSRIRTEHFPLTLESARPSHTSQYLCASRAGTGDLPQHFGDGTRLSIL.

The genes are TRBV5-4 and TRBJ2-5, with D hard to call. The V and J ends lost 0 bases and 4 bases respectively, with 13 bases between them. The germline V gene encodes CDR1 SGHNT and CDR2 YYREEE (reference sequence). This CDR3 spans 15 amino acids. Written as DNA, the CDR3 is TGTGCCAGCAGCTTGGTCGGAGTGGATATAGAGACCCAGTACTTC. Protein sequence: CASSLVGVDIETQYF.

V is TRBV4-1 and J is TRBJ1-5; D perhaps matches TRBD1 (5 bases). The CDR3 totals 16 residues. Germline CDR1 is MGHRA and CDR2 is YSYEKL. Trimming pared 5 bases from V and 4 bases from J, leaving 18 bases between. The CDR3 region has the DNA TGCGCCAGCAGCTACCGATGGGGGGAGAGGAATCAGCCCCAGCATTTT. It is translated as CASSYRWGERNQPQHF.